The rows below give T cell receptor beta chains drawn from one sample of a study of shared clonotypes between healthy human individuals. Data came from immunoSEQ multiplex PCR; TCRdb stores just in-frame clones and leaves some out. This sample has about 1.1 million clones; 70% to 80% occur once, and the top ten carry about 0.52%. Sequenced: memory CD4+ T cells from PBMCs. The receptors stem from a man aged 18 to 30 in good health. Some clones in this sample may be carry-over from other donors' samples. The CDR3 runs from the conserved cysteine through the conserved F or W. The D gene is left open where the match is weak. The listing skips clone size in some rows; elsewhere it reads once, few, many or a size class.

size | J | D | V | DNA | CDR3
. | TRBJ1-2 | . | TRBV20-1 | TGCAGTGCCCCTCGGTTTGGTGGCTACACCTTC | CSAPRFGGYTF
. | TRBJ1-2 | TRBD1 | TRBV7-8 | TGTGCCAGCAGCTTAAAGCAGGGGGTTTATGGCTACACCTTC | CASSLKQGVYGYTF
. | TRBJ2-3 | . | TRBV7-6 | TGTGCCAGCAGTTCCCCAGGGATCGGAGATACGCAGTATTTT | CASSSPGIGDTQYF
. | TRBJ2-3 | TRBD2 | TRBV10-3 | TGTGCCATCAGATCTAGCGGGATCCCCTTAGATACGCAGTATTTT | CAIRSSGIPLDTQYF
. | TRBJ2-2 | . | TRBV28 | TGTGCCAGCAGTTTAACGGGAGCGAACACCGGGGAGCTGTTTTTT | CASSLTGANTGELFF
. | TRBJ1-3 | . | TRBV9 | TGTGCCAGCAGCGACAGCCCCACGGCTGGAAACACCATATATTTT | CASSDSPTAGNTIYF
. | TRBJ1-5 | . | TRBV28 | TGTGCCAGCAGTTTATTTCTTCAGCCCCAGCATTTT | CASSLFLQPQHF
. | TRBJ2-1 | TRBD1 | TRBV6-6 | TGTGCCAGCAGCAGGACAGGGGACAATGAGCAGTTCTTC | CASSRTGDNEQFF
. | TRBJ2-7 | . | TRBV15 | TGTGCCACCAGCAGAGATAGGGACGGGGCCTACGAGCAGTACTTC | CATSRDRDGAYEQYF
. | TRBJ2-3 | . | TRBV7-2 | TGTGCCAGCAGCGGTTCGACAGGTACCATGGGTACGCAGTATTTT | CASSGSTGTMGTQYF
. | TRBJ1-3 | . | TRBV6-1 | TGTGCCAGCAGTGATTGGGGCGCGCGGGGAAACACCATATATTTT | CASSDWGARGNTIYF
. | TRBJ2-2 | TRBD1 | TRBV2 | TGTGCCAGCAGCGACAGGGTTTTCGGCACCGGGGAGCTGTTTTTT | CASSDRVFGTGELFF
. | TRBJ2-2 | . | TRBV28 | TGTGCCAGCAGCCACAGGGAAACGACCGGGGAGCTGTTTTTT | CASSHRETTGELFF
. | TRBJ1-2 | TRBD1 | TRBV7-9 | TGTGCCAGCAGCTTATTGGGACAGGGGTCTGGCGGCTATGGCTACACCTTC | CASSLLGQGSGGYGYTF
once | TRBJ2-2 | TRBD1 | TRBV5-1 | TGCGCCAGCAAAGACAGGGATCTGGCCGGGGAGCTGTTTTTT | CASKDRDLAGELFF
. | TRBJ1-5 | TRBD1 | TRBV19 | TGTGCCAGTAGTATTGAGCCGGGACAGGTGTATAGCAATCAGCCCCAGCATTTT | CASSIEPGQVYSNQPQHF
. | TRBJ2-7 | . | TRBV20-1 | TGCAGTGCTAGAGAGGGGGGGCAGTACTTC | CSAREGGQYF
. | TRBJ1-5 | . | TRBV11-2 | TGTGCCAGCAGCTTAGTAGGGTTGGGTCAGCCCCAGCATTTT | CASSLVGLGQPQHF
. | TRBJ1-4 | . | TRBV21-1 | TGTGCCAGCAGAACTCCCGTCGCGGGGGGCGGAGGTGAAAAACTGTTTTTT | CASRTPVAGGGGEKLFF
once | TRBJ2-5 | TRBD2 | TRBV9 | TGTGCCAGCAGCGCGAGTAGCGGGAGCTGGCTAGAGACCCAGTACTTC | CASSASSGSWLETQYF
. | TRBJ1-3 | . | TRBV5-6 | TGTGCCAGCAGCCTCGGACAGTTCTCTGGAAACACCATATATTTT | CASSLGQFSGNTIYF
. | TRBJ2-1 | . | TRBV5-1 | TGCGCCAGCAGCTCGCGCCAATACAATGAGCAGTTCTTC | CASSSRQYNEQFF